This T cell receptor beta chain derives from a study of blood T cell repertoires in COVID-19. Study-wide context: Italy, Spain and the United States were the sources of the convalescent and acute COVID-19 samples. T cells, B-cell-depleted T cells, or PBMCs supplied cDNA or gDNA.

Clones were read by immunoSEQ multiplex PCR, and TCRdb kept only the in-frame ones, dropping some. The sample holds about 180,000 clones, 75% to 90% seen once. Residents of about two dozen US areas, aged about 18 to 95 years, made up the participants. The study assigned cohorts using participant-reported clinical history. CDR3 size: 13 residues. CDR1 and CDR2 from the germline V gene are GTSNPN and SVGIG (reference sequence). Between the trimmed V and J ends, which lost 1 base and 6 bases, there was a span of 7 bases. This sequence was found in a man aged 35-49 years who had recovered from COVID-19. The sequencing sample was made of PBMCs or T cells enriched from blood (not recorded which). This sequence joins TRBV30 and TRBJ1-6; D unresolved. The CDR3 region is CAWSEAFNSPLHF. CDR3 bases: TGTGCCTGGAGTGAAGCCTTTAATTCACCCCTCCACTTT.